This entry lists 13 T cell receptor beta chains sequenced from one sample in a study of T cells in Graves' hyperthyroidism and ophthalmopathy. Amplification of TCR beta CDR3 regions used RNA as the template. The TCR CDR3 was amplified in a first-round RT-PCR using the HTBI primer set. TCRdb fed the multiplex PCR reads into MiXCR, producing one record per CDR3 protein. The table records some 460,000 distinct CDR3 sequences, around 16% of them present only once. The sequenced sample consisted of blood. These TCRs come from a woman aged 18-29 years with Graves' hyperthyroidism.

This clonotype has just a few counts. The rearrangement links TRBV19 to TRBJ2-7; no clear D. The CDR3 totals 13 residues. CDR1 and CDR2 (germline): LNHDA, SQIVND (reference sequence). The V gene lost 3 bases and the J gene lost 6 bases, with 12 bases spanning the gap. The chain's CDR3 is CASSMAGPREQYF. The CDR3 DNA reads as TGTGCCAGTAGTATGGCTGGACCCCGCGAGCAGTACTTC.

This clonotype was observed a handful of times. The chain joins TRBV9 to TRBJ1-6, with TRBD1 matching 7 bases. The CDR3 totals 14 residues. V lost 0 bases to trimming and J lost 10 bases; unmatched junction nucleotides: 4. Germline V CDR1 and CDR2: SGDLS, YYNGEE. The DNA for the CDR3 is TGTGCCAGCAGCGTAGGACAGGGTGAGTCACCCCTCCACTTT. It codes for CASSVGQGESPLHF. Based on the CDR3 plus reference TRBV9 and TRBJ1-6, the full variable domain is DSGVTQTPKHLITATGQRVTLRCSPRSGDLSVYWYQQSLDQGLQFLIQYYNGEERAKGNILERFSAQQFPDLHSELNLSSLELGDSALYFCASSVGQGESPLHFGNGTRLTVT.

This clonotype was seen ten or more times. The J gene is TRBJ1-3, the V gene TRBV7-8; D unclear. V was clipped by 10 bases and J by 0 bases, with 7 bases between them. This CDR3 has 12 amino acids. CDR1 is SGHVS and CDR2 is FQNEAQ in the germline V gene. The CDR3 sequence: CATRGSGNTIYF. The CDR3 coding sequence is TGTGCCACACGCGGCTCTGGAAACACCATATATTTT.

There are many counts of this clonotype. The rearrangement joins TRBV5-1 to TRBJ2-3; perhaps TRBD1 as D (6 bases). There are 17 residues in the CDR3. Germline loops: CDR1 SGHRS, CDR2 YFSETQ. The V end lost 3 bases, the J end lost 2 bases, and 19 bases lay between the germline ends. The CDR3 protein is CASSSGTSRSYTDTQYF. The CDR3 region has the DNA TGCGCCAGCAGCTCCGGGACAAGTCGATCATACACAGATACGCAGTATTTT.

This clonotype was seen at least ten times. This rearrangement joins TRBV7-9 to TRBJ2-3, with 8 bases identical to TRBD2. Germline values: CDR1 SEHNR, CDR2 FQNEAQ (reference sequence). V shed 5 bases and J 3 bases; nucleotides not matched to a gene: 7. CDR3 size: 15 residues. The chain's CDR3 is CASSPHSGVTDTQYF. The CDR3 DNA reads as TGTGCCAGCAGCCCCCATAGCGGGGTGACAGATACGCAGTATTTT.

This clonotype was found many times. This sequence joins TRBV6-1 and TRBJ2-5; TRBD2 agrees at 10 bases. The germline V gene encodes CDR1 MNHNS and CDR2 SASEGT. The V segment lost 6 bases and the J segment 4 bases; nucleotides outside the gene matches: 5. This CDR3 region has 14 residues. Here the CDR3 reads CASRSSGRPETQYF. In DNA form, the CDR3 reads TGTGCCAGCAGATCTAGCGGGAGACCAGAGACCCAGTACTTC.

Concerning this clonotype itself: This may be a read error: a much more frequent sequence differs by one nucleotide. The chain carries TRBV20-1 and TRBJ1-1; weak D call: TRBD1 (6 bases). V was clipped by 5 bases and J by 5 bases, with 9 bases between them. This CDR3 comprises 11 residues. Germline loops: CDR1 DFQATT, CDR2 SNEGSKA (reference sequence). Here the CDR3 reads CSAWQGTEAFF. Written as DNA, the CDR3 is TGCAGTGCTTGGCAGGGGACTGAAGCTTTCTTT.

In its sample, this clonotype was seen many times. The chain's CDR3 is CASSFSPPFAEAFF. In nucleotides, the CDR3 is TGTGCCAGCAGCTTTTCCCCCCCGTTCGCTGAAGCTTTCTTT. V usage is TRBV11-2 and J usage is TRBJ1-1; no definite D call. Between the trimmed V and J ends, which lost 3 bases and 6 bases, there was a span of 14 bases. The germline V gene encodes CDR1 SGHAT and CDR2 FQNNGV. CDR3 size: 14 residues.

This clonotype showed up just once. The junction differs from germline at one of its ends, possibly a read error. CDR3 coding DNA: TGTGTCAGCAGCCCATCGTGGGCCTACGAGCAGTACTTC. The encoded protein is CVSSPSWAYEQYF. The J gene is TRBJ2-7, the V gene TRBV4-2; D not certain. Germline CDR1 reads LGHNA; CDR2 reads YNFKEQ. The CDR3 length is 13 residues.

The table lists this clonotype with a few counts. In nucleotides, the CDR3 is TGTGCCAGCAGTTACCGGGGGGGGGCCGGAGGAGATACGCAGTATTTT. Its translation: CASSYRGGAGGDTQYF. This chain joins TRBV6-2 or TRBV6-3 and TRBJ2-3, with TRBD2 identical over 8 bases. Germline V CDR1 and CDR2: MNHEY, SVGEGT. This CDR3 region has 16 residues. After removal of 2 bases from V and 5 bases from J, the junction contained 9 bases not matched to a gene.

The chain uses TRBV20-1 and TRBJ1-4, with 9 positions matching TRBD1. The length of the CDR3 is 16 residues. Germline CDR1 is DFQATT and CDR2 is SNEGSKA (reference sequence). V dropped 6 bases and J dropped 0; count of bases not matched to a gene: 8. The CDR3: CSANDRGSSTNEKLFF. The CDR3 DNA sequence: TGCAGTGCAAACGACAGGGGGTCCTCAACTAATGAAAAACTGTTTTTT.

This clonotype occurred a few times. This may be a read error: a much more frequent sequence differs by one nucleotide. The chain combines TRBV6-4 with TRBJ1-1, with D hard to call. The germline V gene encodes CDR1 MRHNA and CDR2 SNTAGT. The CDR3 is 13 residues long. V gave up 3 bases and J gave up 1 base, with 6 bases separating them. The CDR3 nucleotides read TGTGCCAGCAGTGAGGACCAGAACACTGAAGCTTTCTTT. Protein: CASSEDQNTEAFF.

This clonotype showed up many times. The rearrangement joins TRBV2 to TRBJ2-1; D is ambiguous. V was clipped by 7 bases and J by 2 bases, with 15 bases between them. The CDR3 is 15 residues long. The germline CDR1 and CDR2 sequences are SNHLY and FYNNEI. This chain's CDR3 is CASNSELFTYNEQFF. The DNA of the CDR3 is TGTGCCAGCAATTCCGAACTCTTTACCTACAATGAGCAGTTCTTC.